The T cell receptor (beta chain) described here comes from a study of blood T cell repertoires in COVID-19. Study in general: Acute-phase and convalescent COVID-19 samples originated in the United States, Italy and Spain. The analysed material was cDNA or gDNA that came from T cells, B-cell-depleted T cells, or PBMCs.

The authors' processing: Reference gene primer amplification in the assay estimated nucleated cell counts. Libraries were prepared by immunoSEQ multiplex PCR; TCRdb keeps only in-frame clonotypes and omits some of them. The DNA gave D and trimming, while V, J and clone size come from that table. The table shows 200,000 to 250,000 clones, with roughly nine tenths occurring only once. CDR3 length equals 15 residues. Germline assignment: CDR1 WSHSY and CDR2 SAAADI. V lost 2 bases and J lost 7; bases outside the gene matches: 8. The chain recombines TRBV10-2 with TRBJ2-3, with TRBD2 matching over 8 bases. This clonotype was sampled from a man younger than 45 with acute or convalescent COVID-19. Material for sequencing was peripheral blood. CDR3 residues: CASSEQRLARNTQYF. The CDR3 coding sequence is TGCGCCAGCAGTGAGCAGAGACTAGCGCGGAATACGCAGTATTTT.